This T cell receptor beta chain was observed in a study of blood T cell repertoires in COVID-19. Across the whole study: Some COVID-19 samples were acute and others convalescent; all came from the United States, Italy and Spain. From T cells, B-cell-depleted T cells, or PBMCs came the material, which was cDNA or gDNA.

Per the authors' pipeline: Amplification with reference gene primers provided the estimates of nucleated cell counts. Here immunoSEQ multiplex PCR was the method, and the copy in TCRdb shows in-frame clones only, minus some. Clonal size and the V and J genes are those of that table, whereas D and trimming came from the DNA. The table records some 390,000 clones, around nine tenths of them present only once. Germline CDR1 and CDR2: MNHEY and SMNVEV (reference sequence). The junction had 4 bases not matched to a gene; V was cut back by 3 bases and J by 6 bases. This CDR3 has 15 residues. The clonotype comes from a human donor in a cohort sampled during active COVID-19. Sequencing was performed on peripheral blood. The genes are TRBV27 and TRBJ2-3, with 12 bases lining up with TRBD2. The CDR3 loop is CASSFGLAGPDTQYF. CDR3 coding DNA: TGTGCCAGCAGTTTTGGACTAGCGGGGCCTGATACGCAGTATTTT.